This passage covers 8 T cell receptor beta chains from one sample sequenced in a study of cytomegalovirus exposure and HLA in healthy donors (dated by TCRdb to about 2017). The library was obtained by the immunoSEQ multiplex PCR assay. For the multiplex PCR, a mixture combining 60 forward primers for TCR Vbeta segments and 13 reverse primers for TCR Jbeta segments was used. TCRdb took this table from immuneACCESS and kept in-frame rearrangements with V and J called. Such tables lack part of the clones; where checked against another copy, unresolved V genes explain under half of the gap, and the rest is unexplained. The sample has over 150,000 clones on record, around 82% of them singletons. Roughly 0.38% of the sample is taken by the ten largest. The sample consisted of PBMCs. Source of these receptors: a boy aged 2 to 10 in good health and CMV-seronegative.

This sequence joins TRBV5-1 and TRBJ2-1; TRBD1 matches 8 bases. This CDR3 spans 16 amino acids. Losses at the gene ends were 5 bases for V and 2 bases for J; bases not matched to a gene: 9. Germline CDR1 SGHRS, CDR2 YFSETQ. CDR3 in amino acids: CASRKSLTGAYNEQFF. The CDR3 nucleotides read TGCGCCAGCAGGAAATCATTGACAGGGGCCTACAATGAGCAGTTCTTC.

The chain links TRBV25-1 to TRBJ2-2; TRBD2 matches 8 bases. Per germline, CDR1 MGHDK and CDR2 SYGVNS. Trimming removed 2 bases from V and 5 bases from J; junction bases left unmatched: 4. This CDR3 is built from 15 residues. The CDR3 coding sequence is TGTGCCAGCAGTGAAAGCGGGAGTTATACCGGGGAGCTGTTTTTT. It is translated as CASSESGSYTGELFF.

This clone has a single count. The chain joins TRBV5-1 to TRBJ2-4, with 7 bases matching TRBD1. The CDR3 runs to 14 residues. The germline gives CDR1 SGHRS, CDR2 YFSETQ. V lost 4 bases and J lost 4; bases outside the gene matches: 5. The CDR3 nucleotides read TGCGCCAGCAGCCCCGGGACAGAAAAAAACATTCAGTACTTC. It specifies CASSPGTEKNIQYF. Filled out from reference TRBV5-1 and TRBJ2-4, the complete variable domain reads KAGVTQTPRYLIKTRGQQVTLSCSPISGHRSVSWYQQTPGQGLQFLFEYFSETQRNKGNFPGRFSGRQFSNSRSEMNVSTLELGDSALYLCASSPGTEKNIQYFGAGTRLSVL.

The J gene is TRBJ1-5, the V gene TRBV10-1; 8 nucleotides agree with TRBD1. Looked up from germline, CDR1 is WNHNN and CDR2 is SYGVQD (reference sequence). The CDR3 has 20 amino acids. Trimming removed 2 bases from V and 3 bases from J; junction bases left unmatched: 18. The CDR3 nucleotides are TGCGCCAGCAGTGAGGTTCAGGGGGCTGACTCCGAACAAAACAATCAGCCCCAGCATTTT. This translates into CASSEVQGADSEQNNQPQHF.

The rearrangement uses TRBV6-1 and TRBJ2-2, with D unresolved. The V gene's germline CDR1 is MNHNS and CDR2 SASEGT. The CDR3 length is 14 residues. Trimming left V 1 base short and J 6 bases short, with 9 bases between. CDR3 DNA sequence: TGTGCCAGCAGTGAAGTGTGGCTTTCCGGGGAGCTGTTTTTT. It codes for CASSEVWLSGELFF.

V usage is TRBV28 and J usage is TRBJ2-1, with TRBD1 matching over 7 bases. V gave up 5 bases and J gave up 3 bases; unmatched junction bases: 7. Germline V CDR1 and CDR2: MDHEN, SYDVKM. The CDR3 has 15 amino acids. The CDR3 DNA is TGTGCCAGCAGTCTAGGGACAGTTCTCTACAATGAGCAGTTCTTC. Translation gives CASSLGTVLYNEQFF.

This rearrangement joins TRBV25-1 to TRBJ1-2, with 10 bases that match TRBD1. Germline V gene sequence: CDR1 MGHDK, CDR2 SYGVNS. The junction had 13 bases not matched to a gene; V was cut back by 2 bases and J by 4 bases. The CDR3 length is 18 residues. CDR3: CASSEATGTGDGVYGYTF. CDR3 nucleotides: TGTGCCAGCAGTGAAGCGACCGGGACAGGGGATGGGGTCTATGGCTACACCTTC.

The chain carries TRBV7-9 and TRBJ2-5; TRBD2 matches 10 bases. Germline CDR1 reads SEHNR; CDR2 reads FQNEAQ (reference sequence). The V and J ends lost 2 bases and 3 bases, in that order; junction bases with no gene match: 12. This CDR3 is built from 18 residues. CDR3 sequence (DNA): TGTGCCAGCAGCTTAACCCCTAGCGGGAGTCGACAAAAAGAGACCCAGTACTTC. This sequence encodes CASSLTPSGSRQKETQYF.